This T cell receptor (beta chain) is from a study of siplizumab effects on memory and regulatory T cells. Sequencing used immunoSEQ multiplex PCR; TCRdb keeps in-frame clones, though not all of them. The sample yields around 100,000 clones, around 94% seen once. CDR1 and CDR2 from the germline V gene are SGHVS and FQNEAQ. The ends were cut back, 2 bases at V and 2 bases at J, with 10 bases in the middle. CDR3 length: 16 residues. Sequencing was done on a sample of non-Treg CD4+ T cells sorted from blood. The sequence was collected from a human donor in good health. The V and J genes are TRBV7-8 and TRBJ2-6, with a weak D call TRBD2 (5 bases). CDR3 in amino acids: CASSLTHGTGANVLTF. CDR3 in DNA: TGTGCCAGCAGCTTAACTCACGGGACTGGGGCCAACGTCCTGACTTTC.